These 6 T cell receptor beta chains were sequenced from one sample in a study of shared clonotypes between healthy human individuals. Some clones are missing from TCRdb's copy, which holds only in-frame ones; the method was immunoSEQ multiplex PCR. The repertoire holds some 100,000 clones, with about 70% as singletons. Material for sequencing was memory CD8+ T cells sorted from blood. The subset denotes: CD45RO+ cells pooled with CCR7-negative TemRA cells. The receptor source for this set is a woman in her thirties in good health.

V is TRBV6-1 and J is TRBJ1-1; D may be TRBD1 (5 bases). This CDR3 region has 14 residues. Trimming removed 4 bases at V and 2 bases at J, with 11 bases between. Germline CDR1 MNHNS, CDR2 SASEGT. The CDR3 is CASSGRQINTEAFF. The CDR3 coding sequence is TGTGCCAGCAGTGGTCGACAGATTAACACTGAAGCTTTCTTT.

The genes are TRBV5-1 and TRBJ2-2, with 12 bases that match TRBD2. This CDR3 contains 18 residues. V lost 0 bases and J lost 3; bases outside the gene matches: 6. Germline V CDR1 and CDR2: SGHRS, YFSETQ. This CDR3 is CASSLGLAGVFDTGELFF. The CDR3 DNA sequence: TGCGCCAGCAGCTTGGGACTAGCGGGAGTATTTGACACCGGGGAGCTGTTTTTT.

The chain employs TRBV4-1 and TRBJ2-1; no definite D call. Germline loops: CDR1 MGHRA, CDR2 YSYEKL. The length of the CDR3 is 11 residues. Trimming removed 4 bases from V and 9 bases from J, with 7 bases in between. In DNA, the CDR3 is TGCGCCAGCAGCCGGTGGGGTGAGCAGTTCTTC. This sequence encodes CASSRWGEQFF.

V gene TRBV27 combines with J gene TRBJ2-1; 11 nucleotides agree with TRBD2. V was clipped by 8 bases and J by 2 bases; unmatched bases: 20. The CDR3 sequence is 20 residues long. Germline V lookup: CDR1 MNHEY, CDR2 SMNVEV (reference sequence). The CDR3 bases are TGTGCCAGCTACCCCGAGGGGGGGTTAGCGGGAGGGTGGGCCTACAATGAGCAGTTCTTC. This codes for CASYPEGGLAGGWAYNEQFF.

The chain carries TRBV4-1 and TRBJ1-1; no clear D. V was clipped by 0 bases and J by 9 bases, with 17 bases between them. The CDR3 runs to 15 residues. Germline CDR1 reads MGHRA; CDR2 reads YSYEKL. CDR3 loop: CASSQDMGREAKAFF. CDR3 nucleotides: TGCGCCAGCAGCCAAGATATGGGCAGAGAGGCAAAAGCTTTCTTT.

The J gene is TRBJ2-1, the V gene TRBV9; 11 bases match TRBD2. Germline-derived CDR1 and CDR2 are SGDLS and YYNGEE. V shed 3 bases and J 6 bases; nucleotides not matched to a gene: 5. The CDR3 runs to 15 residues. The CDR3 here is CASSDLAGGINEQFF. The CDR3 DNA reads TGTGCCAGCAGCGACCTAGCGGGAGGAATCAATGAGCAGTTCTTC. Full variable domain (remainder filled in from reference TRBV9 and TRBJ2-1): DSGVTQTPKHLITATGQRVTLRCSPRSGDLSVYWYQQSLDQGLQFLIQYYNGEERAKGNILERFSAQQFPDLHSELNLSSLELGDSALYFCASSDLAGGINEQFFGPGTRLTVL.